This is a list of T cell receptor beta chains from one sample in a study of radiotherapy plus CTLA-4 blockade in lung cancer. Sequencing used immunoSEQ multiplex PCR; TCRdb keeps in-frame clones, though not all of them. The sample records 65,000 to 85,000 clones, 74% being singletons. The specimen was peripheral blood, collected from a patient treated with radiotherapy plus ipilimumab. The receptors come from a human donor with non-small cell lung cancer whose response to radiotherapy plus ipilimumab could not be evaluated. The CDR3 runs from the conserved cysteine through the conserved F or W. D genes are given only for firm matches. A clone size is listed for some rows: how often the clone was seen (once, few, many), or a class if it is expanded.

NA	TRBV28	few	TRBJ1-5	TGTGCCAGCGCCAGAGGAGCGATCAATCAGCCCCAGCATTTT	CASARGAINQPQHF
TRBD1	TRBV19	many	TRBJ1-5	TGTGCCAGTAGTGAGGGGGTAGACAGGGGAGGTTCGGATCAGCCCCAGCATTTT	CASSEGVDRGGSDQPQHF
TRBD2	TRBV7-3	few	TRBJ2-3	TGTGCCAGCGGACCGGGACAGACTAGCGGGGGTGGATCGCAGTATTTT	CASGPGQTSGGGSQYF
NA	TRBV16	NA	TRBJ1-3	TGTGCCAGCAGCCAATCGACGAGGACAACTGGCCGAAACACCATATATTTT	CASSQSTRTTGRNTIYF
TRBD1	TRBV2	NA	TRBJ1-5	TGTGCCAGCAGTGGGGAGACAGGGATCAATCAGCCCCAGCATTTT	CASSGETGINQPQHF
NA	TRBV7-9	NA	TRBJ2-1	TGTGCCAGCAGCTTAGGGGCGGGAACCGACAATGAGCAGTTCTTC	CASSLGAGTDNEQFF
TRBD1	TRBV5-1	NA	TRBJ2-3	TGCGCCAGCAGCTTGGGGGACAGCTGGGGAACAGATACGCAGTATTTT	CASSLGDSWGTDTQYF
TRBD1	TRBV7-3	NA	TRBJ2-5	TGTGCCAGCAGCTTAACGACAGGGGTTGGGGAGACCCAGTACTTC	CASSLTTGVGETQYF
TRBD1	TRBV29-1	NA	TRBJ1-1	TGCAGCGTTTGTAAGGGACAGGGGCCAAACACTGAAGCTTTCTTT	CSVCKGQGPNTEAFF
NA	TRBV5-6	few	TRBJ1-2	TGTGCCAGCAGCCCTGTCGGTCTACAGGGCTACACCTTC	CASSPVGLQGYTF
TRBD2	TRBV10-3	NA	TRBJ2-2	TGTGCCATCAGCGAATCTAGCGGAAACACCGGGGAGCTGTTTTTT	CAISESSGNTGELFF
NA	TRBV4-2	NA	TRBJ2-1	TGTGCCAGCAGCCCCTTCGGAGCCTCGAGCTCCTACAATGAGCAGTTCTTC	CASSPFGASSSYNEQFF
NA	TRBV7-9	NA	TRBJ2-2	TGTGCCAGCAGCCTCGGTTTTGATGTCGGGGAGCTGTTTTTT	CASSLGFDVGELFF
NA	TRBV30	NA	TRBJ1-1	TGTGCCTGGACCGGGACACTGAACACTGAAGCTTTCTTT	CAWTGTLNTEAFF
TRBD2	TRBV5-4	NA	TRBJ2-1	TGTGCCAGCAGCAGAAGACTAGCGGGGGGCTCAGACAATGAGCAGTTCTTC	CASSRRLAGGSDNEQFF
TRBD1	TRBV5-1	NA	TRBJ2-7	TGCGCCAGCAGCTTTTCGACAGGGGAACTCTACGAGCAGTACTTC	CASSFSTGELYEQYF
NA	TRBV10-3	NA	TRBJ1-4	TGTGCCATCAGTGAGTCCTCCGGGACTGCGAATGAAAAACTGTTTTTT	CAISESSGTANEKLFF
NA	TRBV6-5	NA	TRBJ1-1	TGTGCCAGCAGTTACTCTGGAGCTAATACTGAAGCTTTCTTT	CASSYSGANTEAFF
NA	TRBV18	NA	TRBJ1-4	TGTGCCAGCTCAGACCGGGACACCTATGAAAAACTGTTTTTT	CASSDRDTYEKLFF
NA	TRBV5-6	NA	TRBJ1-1	TGTGCCAGCAGTCCTAACGCTTTCGGACTCCAAGACACTGAAGCTTTCTTT	CASSPNAFGLQDTEAFF
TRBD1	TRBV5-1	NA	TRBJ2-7	TGCGCCAGCAGCTTGGCCTCTGGACAGGCTTCCTACGAGCAGTACTTC	CASSLASGQASYEQYF
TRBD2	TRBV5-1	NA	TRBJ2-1	TGCGCCAGCAGCTTGGAGGACAGCGGGAGGGCCGGTGAGCAGTTCTTC	CASSLEDSGRAGEQFF
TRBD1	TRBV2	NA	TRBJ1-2	TGTGCCAGCAGTGAAGGGAGGGGGGACAGGGGGTATGGCTACACCTTC	CASSEGRGDRGYGYTF
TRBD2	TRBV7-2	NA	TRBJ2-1	TGTGCCAGCAGCTGGACTAGCGACGCCTACAATGAGCAGTTCTTC	CASSWTSDAYNEQFF